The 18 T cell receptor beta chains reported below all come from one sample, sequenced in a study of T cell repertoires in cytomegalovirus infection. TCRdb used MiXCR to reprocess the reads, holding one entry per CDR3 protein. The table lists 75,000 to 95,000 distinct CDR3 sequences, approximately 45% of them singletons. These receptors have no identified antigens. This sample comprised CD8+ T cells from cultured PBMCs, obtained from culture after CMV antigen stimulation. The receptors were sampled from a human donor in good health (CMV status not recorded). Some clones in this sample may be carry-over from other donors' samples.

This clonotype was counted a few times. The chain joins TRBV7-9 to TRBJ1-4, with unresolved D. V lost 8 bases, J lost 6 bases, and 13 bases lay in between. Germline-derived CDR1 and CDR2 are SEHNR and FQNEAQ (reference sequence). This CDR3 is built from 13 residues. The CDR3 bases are TGTGCCAGCGCAAACACGGCAGATGAAAAACTGTTTTTT. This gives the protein CASANTADEKLFF.

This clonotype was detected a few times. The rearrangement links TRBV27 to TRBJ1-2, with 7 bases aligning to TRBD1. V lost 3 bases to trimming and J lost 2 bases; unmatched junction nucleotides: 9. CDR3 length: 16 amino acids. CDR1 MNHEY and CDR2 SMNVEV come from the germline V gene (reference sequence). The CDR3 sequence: CASSFGGGARNYGYTF. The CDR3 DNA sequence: TGTGCCAGCAGTTTTGGAGGGGGCGCAAGGAACTATGGCTACACCTTC.

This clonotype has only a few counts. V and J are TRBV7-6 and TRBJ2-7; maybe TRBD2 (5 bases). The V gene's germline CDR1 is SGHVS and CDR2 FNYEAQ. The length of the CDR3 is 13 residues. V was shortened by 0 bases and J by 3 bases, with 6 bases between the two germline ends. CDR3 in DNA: TGTGCCAGCAGCTTAGCGACTAACTACGAGCAGTACTTC. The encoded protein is CASSLATNYEQYF.

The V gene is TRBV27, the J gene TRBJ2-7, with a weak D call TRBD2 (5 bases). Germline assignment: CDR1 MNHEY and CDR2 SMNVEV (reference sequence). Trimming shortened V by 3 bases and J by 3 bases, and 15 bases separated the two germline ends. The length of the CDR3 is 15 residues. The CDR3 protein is CASSFRGSRNYEQYF. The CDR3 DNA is TGTGCCAGCAGTTTTCGTGGGAGCAGGAACTACGAGCAGTACTTC.

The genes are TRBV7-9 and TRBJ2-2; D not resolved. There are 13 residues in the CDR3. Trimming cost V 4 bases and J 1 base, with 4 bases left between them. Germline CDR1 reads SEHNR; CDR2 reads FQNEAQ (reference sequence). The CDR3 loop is CASSSGNTGELFF. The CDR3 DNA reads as TGTGCCAGCAGCTCGGGGAACACCGGGGAGCTGTTTTTT.

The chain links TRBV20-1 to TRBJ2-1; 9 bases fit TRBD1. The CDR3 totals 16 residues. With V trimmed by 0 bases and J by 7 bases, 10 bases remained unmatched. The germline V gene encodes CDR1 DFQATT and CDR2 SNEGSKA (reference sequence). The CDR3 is CSAREVPGQGWNEQFF. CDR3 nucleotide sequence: TGCAGTGCTAGAGAGGTCCCGGGACAGGGCTGGAATGAGCAGTTCTTC.

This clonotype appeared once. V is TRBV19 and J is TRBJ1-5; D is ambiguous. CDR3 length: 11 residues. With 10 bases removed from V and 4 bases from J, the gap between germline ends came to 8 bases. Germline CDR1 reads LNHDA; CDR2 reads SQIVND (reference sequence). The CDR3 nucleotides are TGTGCCACCGGGAATAATCAGCCCCAGCATTTT. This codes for CATGNNQPQHF.

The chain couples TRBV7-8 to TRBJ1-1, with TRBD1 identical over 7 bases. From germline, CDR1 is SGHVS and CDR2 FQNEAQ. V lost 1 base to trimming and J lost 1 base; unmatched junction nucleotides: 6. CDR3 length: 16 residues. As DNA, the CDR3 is TGTGCCAGCAGCTTAGGGTGGGAGGGGGCGAACACTGAAGCTTTCTTT. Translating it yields CASSLGWEGANTEAFF.

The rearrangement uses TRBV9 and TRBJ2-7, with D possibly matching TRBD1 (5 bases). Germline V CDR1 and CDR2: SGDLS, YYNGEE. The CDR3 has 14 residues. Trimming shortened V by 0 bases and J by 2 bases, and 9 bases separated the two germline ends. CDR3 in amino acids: CASSVGDRTYEQYF. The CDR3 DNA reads TGTGCCAGCAGCGTAGGAGACAGAACCTACGAGCAGTACTTC.

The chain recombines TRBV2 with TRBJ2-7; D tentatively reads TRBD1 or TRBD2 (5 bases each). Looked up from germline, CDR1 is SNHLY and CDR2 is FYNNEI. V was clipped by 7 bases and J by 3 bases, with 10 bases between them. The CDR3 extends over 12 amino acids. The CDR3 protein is CASKGSYYEQYF. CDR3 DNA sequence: TGTGCCAGCAAGGGGAGTTACTACGAGCAGTACTTC.

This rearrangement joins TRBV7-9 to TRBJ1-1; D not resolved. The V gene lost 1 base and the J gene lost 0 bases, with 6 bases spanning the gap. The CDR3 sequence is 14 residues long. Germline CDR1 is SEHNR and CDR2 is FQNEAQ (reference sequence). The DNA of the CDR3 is TGTGCCAGCAGCTTAGGGGAGATGAACACTGAAGCTTTCTTT. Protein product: CASSLGEMNTEAFF.

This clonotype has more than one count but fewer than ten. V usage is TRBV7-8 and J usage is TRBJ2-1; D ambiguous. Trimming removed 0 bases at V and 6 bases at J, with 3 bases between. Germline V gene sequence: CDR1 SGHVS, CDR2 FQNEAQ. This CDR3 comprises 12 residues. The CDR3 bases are TGTGCCAGCAGCTTAGCCGTCAATGAGCAGTTCTTC. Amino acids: CASSLAVNEQFF.

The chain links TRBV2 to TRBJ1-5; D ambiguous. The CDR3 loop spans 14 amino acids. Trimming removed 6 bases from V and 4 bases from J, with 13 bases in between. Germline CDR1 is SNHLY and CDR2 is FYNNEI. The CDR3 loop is CASRDRASNQPQHF. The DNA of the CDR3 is TGTGCCAGCAGAGACCGGGCTTCGAATCAGCCCCAGCATTTT.

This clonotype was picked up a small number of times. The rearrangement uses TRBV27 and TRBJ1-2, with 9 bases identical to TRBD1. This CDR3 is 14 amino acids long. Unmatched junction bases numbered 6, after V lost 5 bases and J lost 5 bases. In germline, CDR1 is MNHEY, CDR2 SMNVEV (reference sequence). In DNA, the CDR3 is TGTGCCAGCAGTCCGGGGACAGGGCAGTATGGCTACACCTTC. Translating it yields CASSPGTGQYGYTF.

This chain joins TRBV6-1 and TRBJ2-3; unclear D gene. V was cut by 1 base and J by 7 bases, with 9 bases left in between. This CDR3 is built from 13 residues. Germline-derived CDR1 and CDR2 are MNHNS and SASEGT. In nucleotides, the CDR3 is TGTGCCAGCAGTGAAGTATCAGTGAATACGCAGTATTTT. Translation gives CASSEVSVNTQYF.

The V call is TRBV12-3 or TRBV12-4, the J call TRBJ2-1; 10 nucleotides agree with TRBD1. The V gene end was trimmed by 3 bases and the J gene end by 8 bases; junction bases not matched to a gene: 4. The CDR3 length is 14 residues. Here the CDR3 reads CASSFDRGLYEQFF. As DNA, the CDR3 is TGTGCCAGCAGTTTCGACAGGGGGCTATATGAGCAGTTCTTC.

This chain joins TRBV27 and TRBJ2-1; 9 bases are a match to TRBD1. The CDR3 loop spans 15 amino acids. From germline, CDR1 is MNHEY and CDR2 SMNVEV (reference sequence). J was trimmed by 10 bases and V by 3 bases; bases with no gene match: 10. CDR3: CASSFGDRVTGEQFF. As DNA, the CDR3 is TGTGCCAGCAGTTTTGGGGACAGGGTAACGGGGGAGCAGTTCTTC.

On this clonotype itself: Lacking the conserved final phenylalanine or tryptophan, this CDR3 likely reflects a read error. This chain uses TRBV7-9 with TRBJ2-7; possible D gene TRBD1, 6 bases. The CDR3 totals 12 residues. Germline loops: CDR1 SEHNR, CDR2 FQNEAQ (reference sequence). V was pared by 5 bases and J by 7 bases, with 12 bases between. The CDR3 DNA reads TGTGCCAGCAGCCGGGACATAGTGGAGCAGTACTTA. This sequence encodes CASSRDIVEQYL.